Listed below are T cell receptor beta chains from one sample, sequenced in a study of shared clonotypes between healthy human individuals. The method was immunoSEQ multiplex PCR; TCRdb's version includes in-frame clones alone and lacks a portion of them. The profile shows around 1.1 million clones, 78% of them singletons. Sequenced sample: memory CD4+ T cells from PBMCs. The receptors shown here come from a man aged 18 to 35 in good health. Some clones in this sample may be carry-over from other donors' samples. Both conserved end residues are part of each CDR3. The D gene is left open where the match is weak. Not every row has a clone size; where given, it reads once, few, many or a size class.

d_call j_call clone_size v_call cdr3_nt cdr3_aa
TRBD2 TRBJ2-4 . TRBV6-5 TGTGCCAGCGGGGTAGCGGGAGTGGACTTC CASGVAGVDF
TRBD1 TRBJ1-5 . TRBV30 TGTGCCTGGAGTGCGGGGACAGGGCGCAATCAGCCCCAGCATTTT CAWSAGTGRNQPQHF
. TRBJ1-3 . TRBV5-1 TGCGCCAGCAGCTTGGGAAGTACAGGGGGAAACACCATATATTTT CASSLGSTGGNTIYF
TRBD1 TRBJ1-2 once TRBV7-2 TGTGCCAGCAGCCCCGACAGGGAAGGGGGCTACACCTTC CASSPDREGGYTF
. TRBJ2-7 . TRBV11-2 TGTGCCAGCAGCTCCCGCCGGGGTTACGAGCAGTACTTC CASSSRRGYEQYF
TRBD1 TRBJ1-5 . TRBV28 TGTGCCAGCAGCCACCGGGACAGACCCAATCAGCCCCAGCATTTT CASSHRDRPNQPQHF
. TRBJ1-2 few TRBV7-9 TGTGCCAGCAGCTTCTGGGGTGGTGGCTACACCTTC CASSFWGGGYTF
. TRBJ1-3 . TRBV4-2 TGTGCCAGCGGCGCTCCGGCAACAGGCTCTGGAAACACCATATATTTT CASGAPATGSGNTIYF
. TRBJ1-5 many TRBV6-6 TGTGCCAGCAGACTGACTAGTGGGGATCAGCCCCAGCATTTT CASRLTSGDQPQHF
TRBD2 TRBJ2-5 . TRBV5-1 TGCGCCAGCAGCTCCGGGGGGGCGGGAGAGACCCAGTACTTC CASSSGGAGETQYF
TRBD1 TRBJ1-2 many TRBV27 TGTGCCAGCAGTTCTACAGGGGCGAGGTCCCTATATGGCTACACCTTC CASSSTGARSLYGYTF
. TRBJ1-5 . TRBV7-3 TGTGCCAGCAGCTCTGCGGGTAATAAGCCCCAGCATTTT CASSSAGNKPQHF
. TRBJ1-2 . TRBV6-1 TGTGCCAGCAGTGAAGAATATGACAGATACTATGGCTACACCTTC CASSEEYDRYYGYTF
. TRBJ2-2 once TRBV7-3 TGTGCCAGCAGCTTTGGGGGTAACACCGGGGAGCTGTTTTTT CASSFGGNTGELFF
. TRBJ2-6 . TRBV2 TGTGCCAGCAGTCTCAGGGTCAGCCCTGCCTCTGGGGCCAACGTCCTGACTTTC CASSLRVSPASGANVLTF
. TRBJ2-7 few TRBV4-2 TGTGCCAGCAGCCAAGACGCCCCGCGGACGAGCTCCTACGAGCAGTACTTC CASSQDAPRTSSYEQYF
. TRBJ2-7 . TRBV6-5 TGTGCCAGCAGAACACAGGGAAGGGACTACGAGCAGTACTTC CASRTQGRDYEQYF
. TRBJ2-3 once TRBV6-1 TGTGCCAGCAGTGCCCGGACAACGGTCGGGGGAGATACGCAGTATTTT CASSARTTVGGDTQYF
TRBD2 TRBJ2-4 . TRBV2 TGTGCCAGCAGTCGACTAGCCATAGGGTTGGGAATAGCCAAAAACATTCAGTACTTC CASSRLAIGLGIAKNIQYF
. TRBJ2-1 . TRBV20-1 TGCAGTGGGGAGGAGGGCGATGAGCAGTTCTTC CSGEEGDEQFF
TRBD2 TRBJ2-3 . TRBV30 TGTGCCTGGAGTGTAGGGGGGACTAGAGTGTTGACAGATACGCAGTATTTT CAWSVGGTRVLTDTQYF